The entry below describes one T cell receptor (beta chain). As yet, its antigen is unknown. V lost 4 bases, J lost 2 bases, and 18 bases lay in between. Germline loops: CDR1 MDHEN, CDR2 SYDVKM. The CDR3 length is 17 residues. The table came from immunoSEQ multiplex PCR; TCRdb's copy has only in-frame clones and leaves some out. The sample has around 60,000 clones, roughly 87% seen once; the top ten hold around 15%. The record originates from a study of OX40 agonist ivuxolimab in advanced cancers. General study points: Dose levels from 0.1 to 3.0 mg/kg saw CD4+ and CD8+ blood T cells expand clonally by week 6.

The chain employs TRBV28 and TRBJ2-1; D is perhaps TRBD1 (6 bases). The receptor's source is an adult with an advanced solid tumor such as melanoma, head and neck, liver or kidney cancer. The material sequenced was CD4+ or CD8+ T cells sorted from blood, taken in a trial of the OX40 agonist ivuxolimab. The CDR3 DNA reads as TGTGCCAGCAGTTCCCTGACCGGGACAAGCCCCTACAATGAGCAGTTCTTC. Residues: CASSSLTGTSPYNEQFF.